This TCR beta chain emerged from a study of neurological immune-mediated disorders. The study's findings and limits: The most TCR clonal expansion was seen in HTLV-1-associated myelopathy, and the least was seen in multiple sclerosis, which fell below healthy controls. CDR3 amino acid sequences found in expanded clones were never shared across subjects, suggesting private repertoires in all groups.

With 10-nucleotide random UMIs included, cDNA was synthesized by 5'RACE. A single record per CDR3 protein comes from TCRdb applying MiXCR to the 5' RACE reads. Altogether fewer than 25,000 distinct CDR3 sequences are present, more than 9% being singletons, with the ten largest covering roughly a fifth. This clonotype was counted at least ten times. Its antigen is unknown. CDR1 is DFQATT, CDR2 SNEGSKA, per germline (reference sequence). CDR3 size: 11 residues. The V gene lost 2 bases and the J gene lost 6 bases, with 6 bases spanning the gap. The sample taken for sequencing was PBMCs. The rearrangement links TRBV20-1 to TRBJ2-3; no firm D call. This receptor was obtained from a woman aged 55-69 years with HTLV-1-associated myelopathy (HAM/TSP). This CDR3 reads CSARRWDTQYF. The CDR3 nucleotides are TGCAGTGCTAGAAGGTGGGATACGCAGTATTTT.